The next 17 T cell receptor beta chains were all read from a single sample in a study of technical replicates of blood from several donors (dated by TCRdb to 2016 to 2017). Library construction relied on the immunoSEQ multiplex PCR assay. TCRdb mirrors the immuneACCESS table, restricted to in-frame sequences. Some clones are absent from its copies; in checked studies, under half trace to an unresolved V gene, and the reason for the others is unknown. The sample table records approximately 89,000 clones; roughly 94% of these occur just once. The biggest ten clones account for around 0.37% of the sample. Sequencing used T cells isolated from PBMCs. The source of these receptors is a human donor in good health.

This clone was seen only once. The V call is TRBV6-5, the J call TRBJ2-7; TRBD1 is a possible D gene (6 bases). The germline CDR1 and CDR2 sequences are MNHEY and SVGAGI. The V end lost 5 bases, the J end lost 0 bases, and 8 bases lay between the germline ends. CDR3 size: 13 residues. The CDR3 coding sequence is TGTGCCAGCAGTCAGGGGTTCTCCTACGAGCAGTACTTC. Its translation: CASSQGFSYEQYF.

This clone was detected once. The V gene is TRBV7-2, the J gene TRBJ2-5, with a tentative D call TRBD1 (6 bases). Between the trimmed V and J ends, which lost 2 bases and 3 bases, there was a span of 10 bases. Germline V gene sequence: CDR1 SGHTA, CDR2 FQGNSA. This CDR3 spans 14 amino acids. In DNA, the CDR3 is TGTGCCAGCAGCTTAAGAAACAGGGAAGAGACCCAGTACTTC. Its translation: CASSLRNREETQYF.

The CDR3 DNA is TGCGCCAGCAGCTTGGGGGGCCCCGAGACCCAGTACTTC. Residues: CASSLGGPETQYF. The gene calls are TRBV5-1 and TRBJ2-5; TRBD1 is a possible D gene (5 bases). The V and J ends lost 0 bases and 5 bases respectively, with 8 bases between them. The germline V gene encodes CDR1 SGHRS and CDR2 YFSETQ. The CDR3 runs to 13 residues.

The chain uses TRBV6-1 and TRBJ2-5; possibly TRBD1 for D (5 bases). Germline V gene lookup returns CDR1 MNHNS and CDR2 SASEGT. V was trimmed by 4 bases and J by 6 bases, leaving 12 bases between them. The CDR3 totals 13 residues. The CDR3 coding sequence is TGTGCCAGCAGTGTGTTGGGGCAGCAGACCCAGTACTTC. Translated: CASSVLGQQTQYF.

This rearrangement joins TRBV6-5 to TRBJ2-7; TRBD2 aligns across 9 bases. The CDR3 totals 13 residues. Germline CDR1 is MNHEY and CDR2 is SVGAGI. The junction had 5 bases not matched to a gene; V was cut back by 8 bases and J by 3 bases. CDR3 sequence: CASHGTSIYEQYF. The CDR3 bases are TGTGCCAGCCACGGGACTAGCATCTACGAGCAGTACTTC.

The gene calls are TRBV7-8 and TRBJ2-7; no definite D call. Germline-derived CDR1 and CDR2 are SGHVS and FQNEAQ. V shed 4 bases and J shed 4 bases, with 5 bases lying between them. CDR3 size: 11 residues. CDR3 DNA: TGTGCCAGCAGCTCCGAGTACGAGCAGTACTTC. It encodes CASSSEYEQYF.

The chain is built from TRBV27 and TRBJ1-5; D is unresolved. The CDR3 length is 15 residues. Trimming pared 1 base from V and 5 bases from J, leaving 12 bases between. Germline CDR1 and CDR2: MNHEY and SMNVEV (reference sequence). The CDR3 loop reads CASSLYYIGDQPQHF. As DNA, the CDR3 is TGTGCCAGCAGTTTATATTATATCGGTGATCAGCCCCAGCATTTT.

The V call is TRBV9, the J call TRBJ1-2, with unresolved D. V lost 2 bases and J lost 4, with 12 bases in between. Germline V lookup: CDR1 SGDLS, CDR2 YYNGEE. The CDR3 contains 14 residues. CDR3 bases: TGTGCCAGCAGCGTCGAGGGAAGGAGCTATGGCTACACCTTC. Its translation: CASSVEGRSYGYTF.

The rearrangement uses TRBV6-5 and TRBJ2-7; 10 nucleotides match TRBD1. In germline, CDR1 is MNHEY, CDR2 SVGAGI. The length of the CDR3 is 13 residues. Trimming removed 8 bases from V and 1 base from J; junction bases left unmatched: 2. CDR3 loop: CASGTGDSYEQYF. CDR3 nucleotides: TGTGCCAGCGGGACAGGGGATTCCTACGAGCAGTACTTC.

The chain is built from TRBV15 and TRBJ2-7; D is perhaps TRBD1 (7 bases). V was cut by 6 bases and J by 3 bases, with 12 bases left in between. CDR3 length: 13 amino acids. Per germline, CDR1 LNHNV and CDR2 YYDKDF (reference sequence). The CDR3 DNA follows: TGTGCCACCAGAGACAGGGAGGTCTACGAGCAGTACTTC. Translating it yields CATRDREVYEQYF.

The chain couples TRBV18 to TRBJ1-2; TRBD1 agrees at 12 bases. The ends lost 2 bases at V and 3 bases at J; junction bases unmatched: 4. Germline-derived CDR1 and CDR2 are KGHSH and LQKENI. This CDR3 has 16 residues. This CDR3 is CASSPSGTGGDYGYTF. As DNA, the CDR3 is TGTGCCAGCTCACCATCCGGGACAGGGGGCGACTATGGCTACACCTTC. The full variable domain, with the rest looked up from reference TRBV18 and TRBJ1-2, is NAGVMQNPRHLVRRRGQEARLRCSPMKGHSHVYWYRQLPEEGLKFMVYLQKENIIDESGMPKERFSAEFPKEGPSILRIQQVVRGDSAAYFCASSPSGTGGDYGYTFGSGTRLTVV.

As DNA, the CDR3 is TGTGCCAGCAGTCTTACAGGAGCCAATCAGCCCCAGCATTTT. Its protein is CASSLTGANQPQHF. The chain uses TRBV27 and TRBJ1-5; perhaps TRBD1 as D (5 bases). CDR3 size: 14 residues. With 5 bases removed from V and 3 bases from J, the gap between germline ends came to 11 bases. CDR1 MNHEY and CDR2 SMNVEV come from the germline V gene (reference sequence).

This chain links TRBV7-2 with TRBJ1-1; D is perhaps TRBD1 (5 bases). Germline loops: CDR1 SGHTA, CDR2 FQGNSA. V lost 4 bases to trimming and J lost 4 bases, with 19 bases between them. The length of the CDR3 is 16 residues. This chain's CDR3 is CASSSRPSGSSTEAFF. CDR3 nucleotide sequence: TGTGCCAGCAGCTCTAGGCCCTCAGGGTCTAGCACTGAAGCTTTCTTT.

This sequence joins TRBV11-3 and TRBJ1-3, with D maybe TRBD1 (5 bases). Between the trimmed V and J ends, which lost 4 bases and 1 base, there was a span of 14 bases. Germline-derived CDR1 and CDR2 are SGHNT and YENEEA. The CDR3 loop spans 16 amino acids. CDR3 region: CASSSVSEGSGNTIYF. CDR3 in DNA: TGTGCCAGCAGCTCCGTCTCGGAGGGGTCTGGAAACACCATATATTTT.

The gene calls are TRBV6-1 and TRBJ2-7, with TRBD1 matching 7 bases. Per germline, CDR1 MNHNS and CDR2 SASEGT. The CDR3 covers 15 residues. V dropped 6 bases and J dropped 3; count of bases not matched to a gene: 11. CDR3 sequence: CASSAGDRVDYEQYF. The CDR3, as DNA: TGTGCCAGCAGCGCCGGCGACAGGGTGGACTACGAGCAGTACTTC.

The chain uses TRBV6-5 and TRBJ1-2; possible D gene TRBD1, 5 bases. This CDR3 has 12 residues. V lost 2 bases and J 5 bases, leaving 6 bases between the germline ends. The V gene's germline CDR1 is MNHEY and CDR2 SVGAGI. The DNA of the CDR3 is TGTGCCAGCAGTTACCCAGGGTATGGCTACACCTTC. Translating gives CASSYPGYGYTF.

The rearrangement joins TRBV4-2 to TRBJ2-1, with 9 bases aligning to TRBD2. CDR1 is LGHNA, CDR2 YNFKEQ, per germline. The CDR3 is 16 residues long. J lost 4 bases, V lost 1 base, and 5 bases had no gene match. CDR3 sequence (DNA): TGTGCCAGCAGCCAAGTAGCGGGAGTTTCGTACAATGAGCAGTTCTTC. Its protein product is CASSQVAGVSYNEQFF.